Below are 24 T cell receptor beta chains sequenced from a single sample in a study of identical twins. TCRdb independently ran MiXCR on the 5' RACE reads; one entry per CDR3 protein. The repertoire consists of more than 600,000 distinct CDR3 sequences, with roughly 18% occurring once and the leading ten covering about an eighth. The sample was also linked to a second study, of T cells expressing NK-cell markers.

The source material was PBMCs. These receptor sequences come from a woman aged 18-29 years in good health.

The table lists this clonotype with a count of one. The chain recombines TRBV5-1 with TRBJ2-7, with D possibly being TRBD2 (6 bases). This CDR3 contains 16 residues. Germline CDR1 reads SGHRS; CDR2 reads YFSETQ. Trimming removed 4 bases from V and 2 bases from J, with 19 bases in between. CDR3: CASSAASGTVTYEQYF. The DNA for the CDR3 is TGCGCCAGCAGCGCAGCTTCCGGGACTGTGACCTACGAGCAGTACTTC.

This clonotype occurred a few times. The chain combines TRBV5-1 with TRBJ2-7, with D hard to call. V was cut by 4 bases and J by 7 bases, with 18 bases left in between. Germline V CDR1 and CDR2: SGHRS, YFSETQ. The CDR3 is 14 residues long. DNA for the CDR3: TGCGCCAGCAGCCCCGAGAAAAAGCTGGGGGAGCAGTACTTC. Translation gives CASSPEKKLGEQYF.

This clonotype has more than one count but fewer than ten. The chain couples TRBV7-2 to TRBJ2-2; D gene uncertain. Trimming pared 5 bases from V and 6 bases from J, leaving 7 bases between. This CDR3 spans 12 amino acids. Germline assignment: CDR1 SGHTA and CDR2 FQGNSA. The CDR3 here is CASSQDSGELFF. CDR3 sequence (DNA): TGTGCCAGCAGCCAAGACTCCGGGGAGCTGTTTTTT.

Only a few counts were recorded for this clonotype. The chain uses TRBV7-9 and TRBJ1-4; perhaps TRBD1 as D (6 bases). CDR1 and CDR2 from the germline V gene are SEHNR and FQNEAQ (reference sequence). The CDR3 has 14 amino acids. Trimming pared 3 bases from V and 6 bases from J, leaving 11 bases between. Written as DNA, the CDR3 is TGTGCCAGCAGCTTCGGGGGCGAGGATGAAAAACTGTTTTTT. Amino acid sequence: CASSFGGEDEKLFF.

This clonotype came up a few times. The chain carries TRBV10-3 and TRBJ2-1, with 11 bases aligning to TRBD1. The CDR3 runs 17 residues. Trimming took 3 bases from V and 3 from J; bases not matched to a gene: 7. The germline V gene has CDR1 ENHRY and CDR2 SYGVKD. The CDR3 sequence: CAISDLTGTGGYNEQFF. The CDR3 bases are TGTGCCATCAGTGACCTTACCGGGACAGGGGGCTACAATGAGCAGTTCTTC.

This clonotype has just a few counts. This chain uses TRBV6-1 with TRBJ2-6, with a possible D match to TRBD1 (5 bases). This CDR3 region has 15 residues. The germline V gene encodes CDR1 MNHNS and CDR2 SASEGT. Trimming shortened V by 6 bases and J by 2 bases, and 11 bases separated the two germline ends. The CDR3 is CASRRQHPGANVLTF. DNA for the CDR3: TGTGCCAGCAGGAGACAGCATCCTGGGGCCAACGTCCTGACTTTC.

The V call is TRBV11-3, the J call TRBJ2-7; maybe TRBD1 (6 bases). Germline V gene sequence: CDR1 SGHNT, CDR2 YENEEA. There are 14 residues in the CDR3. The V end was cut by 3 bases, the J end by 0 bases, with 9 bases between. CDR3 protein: CASSLGANSYEQYF. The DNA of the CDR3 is TGTGCCAGCAGCTTGGGGGCCAACTCCTACGAGCAGTACTTC.

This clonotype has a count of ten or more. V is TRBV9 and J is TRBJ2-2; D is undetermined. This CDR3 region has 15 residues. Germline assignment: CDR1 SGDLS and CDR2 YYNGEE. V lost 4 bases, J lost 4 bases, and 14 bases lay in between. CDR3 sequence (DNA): TGTGCCAGCAGCCCACGTCCCGTCGCCACCGGGGAGCTGTTTTTT. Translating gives CASSPRPVATGELFF.

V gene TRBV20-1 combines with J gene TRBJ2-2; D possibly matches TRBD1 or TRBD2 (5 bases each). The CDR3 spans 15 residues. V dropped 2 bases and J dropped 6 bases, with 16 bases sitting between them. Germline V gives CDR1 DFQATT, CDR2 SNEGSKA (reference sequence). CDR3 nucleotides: TGCAGTGCTAGACCGCCAGGGAGAGGAGCCGGGGAGCTGTTTTTT. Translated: CSARPPGRGAGELFF.

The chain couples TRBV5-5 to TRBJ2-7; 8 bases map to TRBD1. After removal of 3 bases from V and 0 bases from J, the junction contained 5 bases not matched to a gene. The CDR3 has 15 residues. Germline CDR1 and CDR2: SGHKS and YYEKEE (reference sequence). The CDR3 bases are TGTGCCAGCAGCTCGAGGACAGGGCCCTCCTACGAGCAGTACTTC. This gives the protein CASSSRTGPSYEQYF.

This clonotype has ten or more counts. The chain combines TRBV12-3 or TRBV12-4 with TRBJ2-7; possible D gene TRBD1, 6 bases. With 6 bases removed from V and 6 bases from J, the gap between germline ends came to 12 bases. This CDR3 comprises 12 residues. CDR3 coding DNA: TGTGCCAGCAGCGGACAGTTTTCCGAGCAGTACTTC. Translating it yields CASSGQFSEQYF.

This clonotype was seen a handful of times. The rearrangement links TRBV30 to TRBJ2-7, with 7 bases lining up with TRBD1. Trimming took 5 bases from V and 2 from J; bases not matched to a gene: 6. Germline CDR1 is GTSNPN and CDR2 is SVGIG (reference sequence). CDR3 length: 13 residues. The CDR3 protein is CAWDGDSAYEQYF. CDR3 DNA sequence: TGTGCCTGGGACGGGGACAGCGCCTACGAGCAGTACTTC.

CDR3 sequence: CASSLRGTGGRAETQYF. The CDR3 nucleotides are TGTGCCAGCAGCTTGCGGGGGACGGGGGGAAGGGCAGAGACCCAGTACTTC. The J gene is TRBJ2-5, the V gene TRBV5-6; 7 nucleotides align to TRBD2. Germline trimming cut 1 base from V and 4 bases from J; bases unmatched to any gene: 13. Germline-derived CDR1 and CDR2 are SGHDT and YYEEEE. This CDR3 spans 17 amino acids.

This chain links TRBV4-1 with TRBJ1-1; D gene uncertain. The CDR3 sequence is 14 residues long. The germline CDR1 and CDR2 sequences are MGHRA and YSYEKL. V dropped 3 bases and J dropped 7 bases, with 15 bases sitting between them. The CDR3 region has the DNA TGCGCCAGCAGCCATGGGATGGAGCCCCTTGAAGCTTTCTTT. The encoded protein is CASSHGMEPLEAFF.

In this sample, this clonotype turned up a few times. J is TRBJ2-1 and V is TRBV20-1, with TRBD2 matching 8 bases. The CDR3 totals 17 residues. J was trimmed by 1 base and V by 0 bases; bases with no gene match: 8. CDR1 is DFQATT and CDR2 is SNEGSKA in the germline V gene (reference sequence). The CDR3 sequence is CSARDLGTRGSYNEQFF. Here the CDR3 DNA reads TGCAGTGCTAGAGATCTCGGGACTAGAGGGTCCTACAATGAGCAGTTCTTC.

The DNA of the CDR3 is TGTGCCAGCAGCTTAGCGCGCGCGGGAGGGCCTCAAGGTGGCACAGATACGCAGTATTTT. As protein: CASSLARAGGPQGGTDTQYF. The V call is TRBV7-8, the J call TRBJ2-3; 9 bases fit TRBD2. The CDR3 runs to 20 residues. The J segment lost 1 base and the V segment lost 0 bases, leaving 14 bases of the junction unmatched. CDR1 is SGHVS, CDR2 FQNEAQ, per germline.

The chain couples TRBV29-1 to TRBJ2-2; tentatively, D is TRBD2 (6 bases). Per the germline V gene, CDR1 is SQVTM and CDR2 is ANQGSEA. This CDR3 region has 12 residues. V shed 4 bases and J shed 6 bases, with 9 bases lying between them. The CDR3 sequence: CSVVRDPGELFF. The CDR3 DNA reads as TGCAGCGTTGTGCGGGATCCCGGGGAGCTGTTTTTT.

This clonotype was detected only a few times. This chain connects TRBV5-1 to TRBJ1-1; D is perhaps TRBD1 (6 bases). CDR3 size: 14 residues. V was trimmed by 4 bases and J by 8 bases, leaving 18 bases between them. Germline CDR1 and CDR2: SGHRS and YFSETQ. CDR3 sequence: CASSRERGGYEAFF. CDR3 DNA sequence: TGCGCCAGCAGCCGAGAAAGAGGGGGATACGAAGCTTTCTTT.

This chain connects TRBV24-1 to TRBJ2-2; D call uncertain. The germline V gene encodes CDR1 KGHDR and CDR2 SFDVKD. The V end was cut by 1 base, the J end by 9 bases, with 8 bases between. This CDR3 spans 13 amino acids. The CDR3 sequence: CATSDFPNRELFF. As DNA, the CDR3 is TGTGCCACCAGTGATTTCCCTAACAGGGAGCTGTTTTTT.

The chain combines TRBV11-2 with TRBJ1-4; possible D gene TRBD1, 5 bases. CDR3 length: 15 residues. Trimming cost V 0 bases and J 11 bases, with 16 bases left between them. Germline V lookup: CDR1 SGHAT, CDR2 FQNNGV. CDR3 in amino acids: CASSLDRARSTKLFF. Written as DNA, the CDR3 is TGTGCCAGCAGCTTAGACAGGGCACGGAGCACGAAACTGTTTTTT.

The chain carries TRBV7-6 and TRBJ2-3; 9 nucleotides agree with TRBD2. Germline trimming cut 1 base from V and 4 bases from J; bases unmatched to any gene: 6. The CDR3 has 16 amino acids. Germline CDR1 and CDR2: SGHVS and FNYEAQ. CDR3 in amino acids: CASSLEIAGVADTQYF. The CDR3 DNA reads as TGTGCCAGCAGCTTAGAAATAGCGGGAGTTGCAGATACGCAGTATTTT.

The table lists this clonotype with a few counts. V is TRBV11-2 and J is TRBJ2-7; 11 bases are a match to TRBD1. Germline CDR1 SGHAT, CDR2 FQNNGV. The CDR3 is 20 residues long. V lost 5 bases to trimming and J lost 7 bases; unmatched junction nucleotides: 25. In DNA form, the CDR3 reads TGTGCCAGCAGCCCCTCCTTGATACGCGCCGGGACAGGGGGATTGGGGGAGCAGTACTTC. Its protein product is CASSPSLIRAGTGGLGEQYF.

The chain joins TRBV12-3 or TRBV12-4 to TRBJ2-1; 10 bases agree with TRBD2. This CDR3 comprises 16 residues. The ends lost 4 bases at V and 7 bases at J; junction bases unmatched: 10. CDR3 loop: CASSSQPSGGRNEQFF. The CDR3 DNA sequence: TGTGCCAGCAGTTCGCAACCTAGCGGGGGAAGAAATGAGCAGTTCTTC.

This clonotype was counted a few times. For the CDR3, the DNA is TGCAGTGCAAGACTGTACACTGAAGCTTTCTTT. Its protein is CSARLYTEAFF. The chain links TRBV20-1 to TRBJ1-1; no clear D gene. The V gene's germline CDR1 is DFQATT and CDR2 SNEGSKA (reference sequence). This CDR3 spans 11 amino acids. The ends were cut back, 6 bases at V and 3 bases at J, with 8 bases in the middle.